The rows below give T cell receptor beta chains drawn from one sample of a study of sequential checkpoint blockade in melanoma. Generated by immunoSEQ multiplex PCR, the TCRdb table keeps only in-frame clones and is missing some. The sample consists of some 17,000 clones, around 69% of them appearing once. The sequencing used CD8+ T cells sorted from blood (inferred from file names), collected from a patient given nivolumab and ipilimumab in sequence. Receptors originate from a human donor with melanoma. The CDR3 runs from the conserved cysteine through the conserved F or W. D genes are given only for firm matches. A clone size is listed for some rows: how often the clone was seen (once, few, many), or a class if it is expanded.

>.|.|TRBV29-1|TRBJ1-4
CSVVQEGEKLFF
TGCAGCGTTGTGCAGGAGGGTGAAAAACTGTTTTTT
>.|.|TRBV5-4|TRBJ2-5
CASSLGQTETQYF
TGTGCCAGCAGCTTGGGACAGACAGAGACCCAGTACTTC
>.|TRBD2|TRBV6-6|TRBJ2-1
CASSYSQRGRDNEQFF
TGTGCCAGCAGTTACTCGCAGCGGGGGCGGGACAATGAGCAGTTCTTC
>few|.|TRBV21-1|TRBJ2-7
CASSKGIRGRADEQYF
TGTGCCAGCAGCAAAGGAATCAGGGGCAGGGCCGACGAGCAGTACTTC
>.|TRBD2|TRBV7-3|TRBJ2-1
CASSFGAGGYNEQFF
TGTGCCAGCAGCTTCGGAGCGGGGGGATACAATGAGCAGTTCTTC
>.|.|TRBV7-9|TRBJ2-7
CASSPAPGLSYEQYF
TGTGCCAGCAGCCCGGCTCCGGGACTCTCCTACGAGCAGTACTTC
>.|.|TRBV4-3|TRBJ2-2
CASSLLWQGSTGELFF
TGCGCCAGCAGCCTTCTGTGGCAGGGCTCAACCGGGGAGCTGTTTTTT
>.|TRBD2|TRBV2|TRBJ2-1
CASSPGTSGGAAYNEQFF
TGTGCCAGCAGCCCCGGGACTAGCGGGGGGGCCGCCTACAATGAGCAGTTCTTC
>.|.|TRBV9|TRBJ2-5
CASSVETQETQYF
TGTGCCAGCAGCGTAGAGACTCAAGAGACCCAGTACTTC
>.|TRBD2|TRBV6-4|TRBJ2-2
CASSETSGGAETGELFF
TGTGCCAGCAGTGAGACTAGCGGGGGGGCCGAGACCGGGGAGCTGTTTTTT
>.|.|TRBV9|TRBJ1-2
CASSAGTAYGYTF
TGTGCCAGCAGCGCCGGAACAGCCTATGGCTACACCTTC
>.|.|TRBV6-4|TRBJ2-6
CASSDFGGSGANVLTF
TGTGCCAGCAGTGACTTTGGAGGTTCTGGGGCCAACGTCCTGACTTTC
>few|.|TRBV6-1|TRBJ2-3
CASSFARNSGDTQYF
TGTGCCAGCAGTTTCGCCAGGAACAGTGGGGATACGCAGTATTTT
>few|TRBD1|TRBV5-6|TRBJ2-2
CASSVYRGGELFF
TGTGCCAGCAGCGTCTACAGGGGCGGGGAGCTGTTTTTT
>.|TRBD2|TRBV13|TRBJ2-5
CASSLGLAGAEPQETQYF
TGTGCCAGCAGCTTGGGACTAGCGGGGGCTGAACCCCAAGAGACCCAGTACTTC
>once|.|TRBV4-3|TRBJ2-3
CASSQEFVSGNNLPTDTQYF
TGCGCCAGCAGCCAAGAATTTGTGAGCGGAAACAATCTCCCCACAGATACACAGTATTTT
>.|.|TRBV6-1|TRBJ2-5
CASSETVLLSTRKETQYF
TGTGCCAGCAGTGAAACTGTCCTTCTTTCGACTAGAAAAGAGACCCAGTACTTC
>medium-sized|.|TRBV10-2|TRBJ2-7
CASRGEPGYEQYF
TGCGCCAGCAGAGGTGAGCCGGGGTACGAGCAGTACTTC
>.|.|TRBV7-9|TRBJ1-4
CASSYGEAGVNEKLFF
TGTGCCAGCAGCTATGGAGAGGCAGGGGTGAATGAAAAACTGTTTTTT
>few|.|TRBV4-3|TRBJ1-6
CASTENRVDNSPLHF
TGCGCCAGCACCGAGAACAGGGTGGATAATTCACCCCTCCACTTT
>.|.|TRBV9|TRBJ2-3
CASSSQGDTQYF
TGTGCCAGCAGCTCCCAGGGCGATACGCAGTATTTT
>.|.|TRBV19|TRBJ1-1
CASIQGQYMNTEAFF
TGTGCCAGTATTCAGGGGCAGTACATGAACACTGAAGCTTTCTTT
>.|.|TRBV5-1|TRBJ2-7
CASSWETGYEQYF
TGCGCCAGCAGCTGGGAGACGGGCTACGAGCAGTACTTC
>.|TRBD1|TRBV9|TRBJ1-1
CASSPTQGLNTEAFF
TGTGCCAGCAGCCCCACACAGGGGCTGAACACTGAAGCTTTCTTT
>few|.|TRBV6-5|TRBJ1-2
CASSSPETEAYGYTF
TGTGCCAGCAGTTCTCCAGAGACAGAAGCGTATGGCTACACCTTC
>few|.|TRBV5-4|TRBJ2-7
CASSSTSYEQYF
TGTGCCAGCAGCTCTACTAGCTACGAGCAGTACTTC
>.|.|TRBV29-1|TRBJ1-2
CSVSESYGYTF
TGCAGCGTTAGCGAAAGCTATGGCTACACCTTC
>.|TRBD2|TRBV2|TRBJ2-7
CASSAFGGGNHEQYF
TGTGCCAGCAGTGCATTCGGGGGGGGCAACCACGAGCAGTACTTC
>.|TRBD2|TRBV7-9|TRBJ2-5
CASSLWEGETQYF
TGTGCCAGCAGCCTTTGGGAGGGAGAGACCCAGTACTTC
>.|.|TRBV7-9|TRBJ2-2
CASSLNPVGSTGELFF
TGTGCCAGCAGCTTAAATCCGGTCGGGAGCACCGGGGAGCTGTTTTTT
>.|.|TRBV4-3|TRBJ2-3
CASSQGSPTSTDTQYF
TGCGCCAGCAGCCAAGGTTCACCAACTAGCACAGATACGCAGTATTTT
>.|.|TRBV9|TRBJ1-3
CASSGSRNTIYF
TGTGCCAGCAGCGGTAGTAGAAACACCATATATTTT
>.|TRBD1|TRBV15|TRBJ2-1
CATSRDRGQIKQFF
TGTGCCACCAGCCGGGACAGGGGGCAGATTAAGCAGTTCTTC
>medium-sized|TRBD1|TRBV6-4|TRBJ2-2
CASSDGTGHTGELFF
TGTGCCAGCAGTGATGGGACAGGACACACCGGGGAGCTGTTTTTT
>.|.|TRBV25-1|TRBJ1-1
CASSDPGAGYTEAFF
TGTGCCAGCAGTGATCCAGGGGCAGGGTATACTGAAGCTTTCTTT
>.|TRBD1|TRBV5-1|TRBJ1-1
CASSGGTGGLTEAFF
TGCGCCAGCAGCGGCGGGACAGGGGGACTCACTGAAGCTTTCTTT
>.|.|TRBV7-2|TRBJ1-4
CASSSEGWRGREKLFF
TGTGCCAGCAGCTCTGAAGGGTGGAGGGGCCGAGAAAAACTGTTTTTT
>.|.|TRBV13|TRBJ2-1
CASSVAGSAAGEQFF
TGTGCCAGCAGCGTAGCCGGTAGCGCGGCCGGTGAGCAGTTCTTC
>few|.|TRBV9|TRBJ1-4
CASSPPSAGLNEKLFF
TGTGCCAGCAGCCCTCCTTCCGCGGGCTTGAATGAAAAACTGTTTTTT
>.|.|TRBV6-4|TRBJ2-7
CASSYPPQEQYF
TGTGCCAGCAGTTACCCCCCTCAGGAGCAGTACTTC
>few|TRBD1|TRBV4-3|TRBJ1-3
CASSPGTGTGNTIYF
TGCGCCAGCAGCCCCGGGACAGGGACTGGAAACACCATATATTTT
>.|.|TRBV6-5|TRBJ2-7
CASSDYRYEQYF
TGTGCCAGCAGTGACTACAGGTACGAGCAGTACTTC
>.|.|TRBV29-1|TRBJ2-2
CSVEVGRYTGELFF
TGCAGCGTTGAAGTGGGGAGGTACACCGGGGAGCTGTTTTTT
>.|.|TRBV7-9|TRBJ2-3
CASSNPLESSTDTQYF
TGTGCCAGCAGCAACCCACTAGAATCGAGCACAGATACGCAGTATTTT
>.|.|TRBV7-9|TRBJ1-5
CASSLGGSPQHF
TGTGCCAGCAGCTTAGGCGGGTCGCCCCAGCATTTT